Below are 31 T cell receptor beta chains sequenced from a single sample in a study of CD8 T cells in ankylosing spondylitis. MiXCR, run by TCRdb on the 5' RACE reads, gives a single entry per CDR3 protein. The sample holds fewer than 200,000 distinct CDR3 sequences, approximately 16% seen once. Input material: blood, either unsorted or a sorted T cell fraction (not recorded which). Every receptor here comes from a male donor with ankylosing spondylitis or in good health (not recorded which).

The DNA for the CDR3 is TGTGCCAGCAGTCCGCGGGACAGGGGGCGCGTTAGTACTGAAGCTTTCTTT. Translating it yields CASSPRDRGRVSTEAFF. The J gene is TRBJ1-1, the V gene TRBV6-6; 12 bases match TRBD1. The CDR3 covers 17 residues. Germline V gene data show CDR1 as MNHNY and CDR2 as SVGAGI (reference sequence). V shed 5 bases, J shed 5 bases, and the junction held 12 bases outside the gene matches.

The chain links TRBV27 to TRBJ1-2, with D unresolved. Trimming took off 5 bases at V and 6 bases at J, with 22 bases between the two ends. The CDR3 covers 16 residues. CDR1 is MNHEY, CDR2 SMNVEV, per germline (reference sequence). The CDR3 sequence is CASSPTPGVIGNGYTF. For the CDR3, the DNA is TGTGCCAGCAGTCCAACCCCGGGAGTGATTGGGAATGGCTACACCTTC.

The genes are TRBV11-3 and TRBJ2-2; 7 bases line up with TRBD2. Unmatched junction bases numbered 9, after V lost 5 bases and J lost 6 bases. The germline gives CDR1 SGHNT, CDR2 YENEEA. This CDR3 comprises 15 residues. The CDR3 DNA is TGTGCCAGCAGCCTCTCCGGGAGGTCTTCCGGGGAGCTGTTTTTT. Translation: CASSLSGRSSGELFF.

This clonotype was seen more than once but under ten times. The chain has TRBV2 and TRBJ1-1; D unresolved. Trimming cost V 3 bases and J 1 base, with 3 bases left between them. CDR1 and CDR2 (germline): SNHLY, FYNNEI. The CDR3 runs to 12 residues. The CDR3 DNA reads as TGTGCCAGCAGTGAGAGGAACACTGAAGCTTTCTTT. Its protein product is CASSERNTEAFF. Filled out from reference TRBV2 and TRBJ1-1, the complete variable domain reads EPEVTQTPSHQVTQMGQEVILRCVPISNHLYFYWYRQILGQKVEFLVSFYNNEISEKSEIFDDQFSVERPDGSNFTLKIRSTKLEDSAMYFCASSERNTEAFFGQGTRLTVV.

Only a few counts were recorded for this clonotype. This chain joins TRBV27 and TRBJ2-1; TRBD1 agrees at 7 bases. V lost 2 bases and J lost 9; bases outside the gene matches: 7. Germline V gives CDR1 MNHEY, CDR2 SMNVEV (reference sequence). The CDR3 sequence is 14 residues long. The CDR3, as DNA: TGTGCCAGCAGTTTACCGGGACAGTTGGTTGAGCAGTTCTTC. Translated, it gives CASSLPGQLVEQFF.

This clonotype was picked up a small number of times. The rearrangement links TRBV20-1 to TRBJ1-5, with D unclear. The CDR3 is 16 residues long. The V end was cut by 3 bases, the J end by 4 bases, with 19 bases between. Germline CDR1 reads DFQATT; CDR2 reads SNEGSKA (reference sequence). The CDR3 here is CSASLEGHLSNQPQHF. The CDR3 DNA follows: TGCAGTGCTAGTTTGGAGGGTCACCTATCAAATCAGCCCCAGCATTTT.

This clonotype has more than one count but fewer than ten. The chain combines TRBV10-1 with TRBJ2-3; D might be TRBD2 (5 bases). The germline V gene encodes CDR1 WNHNN and CDR2 SYGVQD (reference sequence). The CDR3 has 12 amino acids. V was trimmed by 9 bases and J by 1 base, leaving 8 bases between them. For the CDR3, the DNA is TGCGCCAGAGCAGCGGGCACAGATACGCAGTATTTT. This gives the protein CARAAGTDTQYF.

In this sample, this clonotype turned up many times. The V gene is TRBV20-1, the J gene TRBJ2-5; D perhaps matches TRBD2 (5 bases). The CDR3 loop spans 12 amino acids. Germline V gene sequence: CDR1 DFQATT, CDR2 SNEGSKA (reference sequence). With 7 bases removed from V and 4 bases from J, the gap between germline ends came to 13 bases. The CDR3 coding sequence is TGCAGTGATCGGGGAACGGGAGAGACCCAGTACTTC. Amino acid sequence: CSDRGTGETQYF.

At least ten counts were recorded for this clonotype. V is TRBV5-1 and J is TRBJ1-1, with 10 bases matching TRBD1. CDR3 length: 14 residues. After removal of 4 bases from V and 5 bases from J, the junction contained 5 bases not matched to a gene. Germline CDR1 SGHRS, CDR2 YFSETQ. The CDR3 region is CASSHGQGVTEAFF. CDR3 in DNA: TGCGCCAGCAGCCACGGACAGGGGGTGACTGAAGCTTTCTTT.

There are many counts of this clonotype. This rearrangement joins TRBV4-1 to TRBJ2-7; D remains unclear. Germline V gives CDR1 MGHRA, CDR2 YSYEKL. The CDR3 runs 13 residues. Trimming took 4 bases from V and 2 from J, leaving 9 bases between them. CDR3 nucleotide sequence: TGCGCCAGCAGCCCCCGGCTAGCCTACGAGCAGTACTTC. The encoded protein is CASSPRLAYEQYF.

This chain uses TRBV23-1 with TRBJ2-5, with D perhaps matching TRBD1 (5 bases). TRBV23-1 is noted as an ORF with a role that remains uncertain. V was pared by 4 bases and J by 0 bases, with 9 bases between. The CDR3 consists of 14 residues. The CDR3 bases are TGCGCCAGCAGTCGGCGCAGGGACCAAGAGACCCAGTACTTC. Protein: CASSRRRDQETQYF.

This clonotype was seen only a few times. The chain links TRBV5-6 to TRBJ2-3; D remains unclear. CDR1 and CDR2 (germline): SGHDT, YYEEEE. The germline V and J ends were trimmed by 3 bases and 1 base, with 12 bases remaining between them. The CDR3 length is 15 residues. The CDR3 DNA reads as TGTGCCAGCAGCTCGGACCCTGGGGGCACAGATACGCAGTATTTT. This gives the protein CASSSDPGGTDTQYF.

In its sample, this clonotype was seen many times. The chain carries TRBV20-1 and TRBJ1-6; D remains unclear. This CDR3 has 15 amino acids. The V gene lost 0 bases and the J gene lost 1 base, with 7 bases spanning the gap. The germline V gene encodes CDR1 DFQATT and CDR2 SNEGSKA (reference sequence). Written as DNA, the CDR3 is TGCAGTGCTAGAGATCGAGGGTCCTATAATTCACCCCTCCACTTT. This gives the protein CSARDRGSYNSPLHF.

With respect to this clonotype: Mismatch with germline at one junction end may stem from a read error. The chain recombines TRBV7-9 with TRBJ1-1, with 7 positions matching TRBD1. Looked up from germline, CDR1 is SEHNR and CDR2 is FQNEAQ (reference sequence). The CDR3 sequence is 14 residues long. The DNA for the CDR3 is TGTACCAGCAGCCGGACAGGTCTCATGAAGGAAGCTTTCTTT. It is translated as CTSSRTGLMKEAFF.

At least ten counts were recorded for this clonotype. The chain employs TRBV28 and TRBJ1-2; D remains ambiguous. Germline V gene lookup returns CDR1 MDHEN and CDR2 SYDVKM. This CDR3 spans 14 amino acids. Trimming shortened V by 2 bases and J by 0 bases, and 7 bases separated the two germline ends. The CDR3 DNA sequence: TGTGCCAGCAGTTTAGGGCTCACTAACTATGGCTACACCTTC. Its translation is CASSLGLTNYGYTF.

The table lists this clonotype with a few counts. As DNA, the CDR3 is TGCAGTGCTAGAGATCGGAGCAGGGGCGTATTAGGTGGCTACACCTTC. The encoded protein is CSARDRSRGVLGGYTF. The chain is built from TRBV20-1 and TRBJ1-2; a possible D gene is TRBD1 (6 bases). The CDR3 spans 16 residues. Trimming left V 0 bases short and J 7 bases short, with 21 bases between. Germline CDR1 reads DFQATT; CDR2 reads SNEGSKA (reference sequence).

The chain joins TRBV3-1 to TRBJ2-3, with D perhaps matching TRBD1 (5 bases). V was shortened by 0 bases and J by 5 bases, with 15 bases between the two germline ends. Per germline, CDR1 LGHDT and CDR2 YNNKEL (reference sequence). This CDR3 has 16 residues. The CDR3 protein is CASSQDLGSQGDTQYF. The DNA for the CDR3 is TGTGCCAGCAGCCAAGATTTAGGCTCCCAGGGAGATACGCAGTATTTT.

The chain combines TRBV29-1 with TRBJ2-1; no reliable D call. CDR3 length: 15 amino acids. Between the trimmed V and J ends, which lost 4 bases and 6 bases, there was a span of 19 bases. CDR1 and CDR2 (germline): SQVTM, ANQGSEA. Written as DNA, the CDR3 is TGCAGCGTTGCGGGCACGCGGAGAGAGCTCAATGAGCAGTTCTTC. Its protein product is CSVAGTRRELNEQFF.

This clonotype was counted at least ten times. The J gene is TRBJ2-3, the V gene TRBV20-1; D is perhaps TRBD2 (5 bases). Germline CDR1 and CDR2: DFQATT and SNEGSKA (reference sequence). Trimming removed 6 bases from V and 0 bases from J, with 10 bases in between. The CDR3 spans 13 residues. This CDR3 is CSASGGSTDTQYF. As DNA, the CDR3 is TGCAGTGCCAGTGGCGGGAGCACAGATACGCAGTATTTT.

The chain combines TRBV6-5 with TRBJ2-6; 7 positions match TRBD2. Germline CDR1 and CDR2: MNHEY and SVGAGI. CDR3 length: 18 residues. V shed 2 bases and J 4 bases; nucleotides not matched to a gene: 11. CDR3 DNA: TGTGCCAGCAGTTACCAGCCTAGCGGCTCTGTGGGGGCCAACGTCCTGACTTTC. This sequence encodes CASSYQPSGSVGANVLTF.

V usage is TRBV4-2 and J usage is TRBJ2-7; 15 bases fit TRBD2. Germline values: CDR1 LGHNA, CDR2 YNFKEQ. Trimming removed 0 bases from V and 5 bases from J; junction bases left unmatched: 2. This CDR3 region has 16 residues. The CDR3 DNA sequence: TGTGCCAGCAGCCAAGACGGACTAGCGGGAGGGGACGAGCAGTACTTC. It yields the protein CASSQDGLAGGDEQYF.

The chain joins TRBV10-3 to TRBJ1-2, with 12 bases matching TRBD1. CDR3 length equals 16 residues. Looked up from germline, CDR1 is ENHRY and CDR2 is SYGVKD. The junction had 13 bases not matched to a gene; V was cut back by 8 bases and J by 6 bases. Written as DNA, the CDR3 is TGTGCCATCGCGGGACAGGGGGCTCTTCTCGGCGATGGCTACACCTTC. Its translation: CAIAGQGALLGDGYTF.

CDR3 coding DNA: TGTGCCAGCAGTTTGAGGAATACGCAGTATTTT. Translation: CASSLRNTQYF. V and J are TRBV27 and TRBJ2-3; D is ambiguous. The CDR3 has 11 amino acids. Germline V CDR1 and CDR2: MNHEY, SMNVEV (reference sequence). V lost 3 bases and J 7 bases, leaving 5 bases between the germline ends.

This clonotype has a count of ten or more. This rearrangement joins TRBV5-1 to TRBJ2-5; D possibly corresponds to TRBD1 (6 bases). CDR3 length: 14 residues. Deletions cut 5 bases from V and 2 bases from J, with 13 bases between. Germline CDR1 and CDR2: SGHRS and YFSETQ. The CDR3 DNA follows: TGCGCCAGCAGGTCGACAGGTTTTCAAGAGACCCAGTACTTC. Its protein is CASRSTGFQETQYF.

This clonotype turned up a few times. The chain joins TRBV20-1 to TRBJ1-4; no firm D call. The CDR3 consists of 14 residues. Germline CDR1 is DFQATT and CDR2 is SNEGSKA (reference sequence). Trimming took off 4 bases at V and 3 bases at J, with 12 bases between the two ends. Here the CDR3 DNA reads TGCAGTGCTATCCCTAGCAGATCTAATGAAAAACTGTTTTTT. The encoded protein is CSAIPSRSNEKLFF.

This chain joins TRBV15 and TRBJ1-6; 9 nucleotides agree with TRBD1. Looked up from germline, CDR1 is LNHNV and CDR2 is YYDKDF (reference sequence). The CDR3 is 15 residues long. With V trimmed by 2 bases and J by 6 bases, 2 bases remained unmatched. CDR3 nucleotide sequence: TGTGCCACCAGCAGAACGGGACAGGGTAATTCACCCCTCCACTTT. Protein sequence: CATSRTGQGNSPLHF.

This clonotype was seen more than once but under ten times. The rearrangement joins TRBV20-1 to TRBJ2-7; D unclear. V lost 0 bases to trimming and J lost 4 bases, with 13 bases between them. Germline V gene sequence: CDR1 DFQATT, CDR2 SNEGSKA (reference sequence). This CDR3 contains 14 residues. The CDR3 sequence: CSARDQRSAYEQYF. In DNA, the CDR3 is TGCAGTGCTAGAGATCAGAGGTCCGCGTACGAGCAGTACTTC.

This clonotype was seen a few times. The rearrangement links TRBV14 to TRBJ2-1; 12 nucleotides line up with TRBD2. Trimming removed 3 bases from V and 2 bases from J; junction bases left unmatched: 2. The CDR3 runs 16 residues. The germline V gene has CDR1 SGHDN and CDR2 FVKESK. CDR3 sequence (DNA): TGTGCCAGCAGCCAGACTAGCGGGAGTGCCTACAATGAGCAGTTCTTC. It is translated as CASSQTSGSAYNEQFF.

This clonotype has ten or more counts. This chain joins TRBV5-1 and TRBJ2-3; D gene unclear. Trimming removed 7 bases at V and 3 bases at J, with 6 bases between. CDR3 size: 11 residues. From germline, CDR1 is SGHRS and CDR2 YFSETQ. CDR3 coding DNA: TGCGCCAGCCCCGGAACAGATACGCAGTATTTT. Residues: CASPGTDTQYF. Together with reference TRBV5-1 and TRBJ2-3, the CDR3 gives the full variable domain: KAGVTQTPRYLIKTRGQQVTLSCSPISGHRSVSWYQQTPGQGLQFLFEYFSETQRNKGNFPGRFSGRQFSNSRSEMNVSTLELGDSALYLCASPGTDTQYFGPGTRLTVL.

This clonotype came up a few times. The chain couples TRBV9 to TRBJ2-1; perhaps TRBD1 as D (6 bases). V was pared by 0 bases and J by 4 bases, with 11 bases between. Per germline, CDR1 SGDLS and CDR2 YYNGEE. The length of the CDR3 is 15 residues. CDR3 sequence: CASSVAPGQYNEQFF. The CDR3 DNA sequence: TGTGCCAGCAGCGTAGCACCGGGACAATACAATGAGCAGTTCTTC.

This clonotype showed up just a few times. DNA for the CDR3: TGTGCCAGCAGCACCCGGACTAGCGGGACATACAATGAGCAGTTCTTC. Amino acid sequence: CASSTRTSGTYNEQFF. The V call is TRBV5-4, the J call TRBJ2-1, with 12 positions matching TRBD2. V shed 4 bases and J 4 bases; nucleotides not matched to a gene: 6. The CDR3 extends over 16 amino acids. Germline CDR1 is SGHNT and CDR2 is YYREEE (reference sequence).